The sequence of this TCR beta chain was determined in a study of T-cell memory formation after mild COVID-19. There are 14 residues in the CDR3. The V gene lost 5 bases and the J gene lost 5 bases, with 14 bases spanning the gap. Germline lookup yields CDR1 SGHRS and CDR2 YFSETQ. TCRdb re-called the 5' RACE reads with MiXCR, one entry per CDR3 protein. In the table there are 85,000 to 130,000 distinct CDR3 sequences, more than 9.5% of which are singletons. The sequencing input was PBMCs or a T cell subset sorted from them (not recorded which). The sequence was collected from a young man who had mild COVID-19 (a few samples of this study predate the infection). Cell type and time point are not known. V gene TRBV5-1 combines with J gene TRBJ2-4, with D possibly TRBD1 on 6 matching bases. The CDR3 coding sequence is TGCGCCAGCAGGAACTCAGGGGATCAAAACATTCAGTACTTC. Its protein is CASRNSGDQNIQYF.